The T cell receptor (beta chain) under discussion was sequenced for a study of blood T cell repertoires in COVID-19. Study-level information: Material from acute and convalescent COVID-19 was sourced from the United States, Italy and Spain. PBMCs, B-cell-depleted T cells, or T cells were the source of the cDNA or gDNA that made up the material.

Per the original data handling: Scientists estimated how many nucleated cells there were by amplifying reference gene primers. Some clones are missing from TCRdb's copy, which holds only in-frame ones; the method was immunoSEQ multiplex PCR. The V and J calls and clone size were taken over from that table, and D and trimming were inferred from the DNA. The sample gives 65,000 to 90,000 clones, about 93% of which show up once; about 5.8% is in the top ten. This CDR3 region has 14 residues. The germline gives CDR1 SGHNT, CDR2 YYREEE (reference sequence). With 4 bases removed from V and 9 bases from J, the gap between germline ends came to 17 bases.

The sequence came from a human donor in a cohort sampled during active COVID-19. The material sequenced was peripheral blood. The rearrangement links TRBV5-4 to TRBJ2-1; possibly TRBD1 for D (5 bases). CDR3 sequence (DNA): TGTGCCAGCAGCGGGCAGGGAACAGGATTTGAGCAGTTCTTC. This encodes CASSGQGTGFEQFF.